This T cell receptor (beta chain) came from a study of Ad26.COV2.S vaccination and SARS-CoV-2 variants. Background on the study: The donor participated in the COV1001 trial, in its Ad26.COV2.S arm.

The CDR3 covers 12 residues. Germline trimming cut 1 base from V and 8 bases from J; bases unmatched to any gene: 4. Germline-derived CDR1 and CDR2 are GTSNPN and SVGIG (reference sequence). Treatment noted: roughly 20 received Ad26.COV2.S at low or high dose, single or two shots; several received placebo; per-sample allocation not given. All samples were drawn on day 63, counting from the first vaccine or placebo injection. General study findings and limits: Reported findings describe substantial breadth in spike-specific CD8+ and CD4+ T cell responses following vaccination. Vaccinees showed greater spike-specific TCR breadth than placebo recipients. Non-spike TCR breadth showed similarity between vaccine and placebo recipients.

Details on this clone: What it recognizes is unknown.

Profiled with immunoSEQ multiplex PCR; TCRdb holds only in-frame clones, not every one. The repertoire holds fewer than 400,000 clones, with around 83% as singletons. The clonotype originates from a person aged 18-60 years who received the Ad26.COV2.S COVID-19 vaccine or a placebo. The chain is built from TRBV30 and TRBJ1-2; 7 bases agree with TRBD1. The sequencing used peripheral blood, collected in a trial of Ad26.COV2.S vaccine versus placebo. Written as DNA, the CDR3 is TGTGCCTGGAGTGACACAGGGGTCGGCTACACCTTC. Its protein product is CAWSDTGVGYTF.